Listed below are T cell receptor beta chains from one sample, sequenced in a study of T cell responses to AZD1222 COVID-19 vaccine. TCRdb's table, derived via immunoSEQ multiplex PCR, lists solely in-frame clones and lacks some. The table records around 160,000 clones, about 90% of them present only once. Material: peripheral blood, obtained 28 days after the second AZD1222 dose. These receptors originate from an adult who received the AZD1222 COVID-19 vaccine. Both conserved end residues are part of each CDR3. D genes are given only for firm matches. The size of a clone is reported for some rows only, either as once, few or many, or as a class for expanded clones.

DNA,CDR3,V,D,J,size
TGTGCCAGCAGCCTGGGGAGACATCAGCCCCAGCATTTT,CASSLGRHQPQHF,TRBV12-3/TRBV12-4,NA,TRBJ1-5,NA
TGCGCCAGCAGCTTGGCCTTCTATCAACAGGGGGACTATGGCTACACCTTC,CASSLAFYQQGDYGYTF,TRBV5-1,TRBD1,TRBJ1-2,NA
TGTGCCAGCTGCAAAGGGGCGGACACTGAAGCTTTCTTT,CASCKGADTEAFF,TRBV6-5,NA,TRBJ1-1,NA
TGTGCCAGCAGCCAATCACAGGGTCGGACTGAAGCTTTCTTT,CASSQSQGRTEAFF,TRBV3-1/TRBV3-2,NA,TRBJ1-1,NA
TGTGCCAGCAGCCTTACCGCCGGGTTCTATAATTCACCCCTCCACTTT,CASSLTAGFYNSPLHF,TRBV3-1/TRBV3-2,NA,TRBJ1-6,NA
TGTGCAAGTCGCTCCACCCGGATCATAGGCGGGGCCAATGAGCAGTTCTTC,CASRSTRIIGGANEQFF,TRBV12-2,NA,TRBJ2-1,NA
TGTGCCAGCAGCGACTACGAGCAGTACTTC,CASSDYEQYF,TRBV6-5,NA,TRBJ2-7,NA
TGTGCCAGCTCACTATACCAAGAGACCCAGTACTTC,CASSLYQETQYF,TRBV18,NA,TRBJ2-5,NA
TGCAGTGGTGGGGGACAGGGGGATTCTGAAGCTTTCTTT,CSGGGQGDSEAFF,TRBV29-1,TRBD1,TRBJ1-1,NA
TGTGCCAGCTCACCCGGGGCAGGTTATGGCTACACCTTC,CASSPGAGYGYTF,TRBV18,NA,TRBJ1-2,NA
TGTGCCAGCAGCTGGGGACAGGTTCCTAACTATGGCTACACCTTC,CASSWGQVPNYGYTF,TRBV7-9,TRBD1,TRBJ1-2,NA
TGCAGCGTTGCCCGAGTGGGAAAAGATGAAAAACTGTTTTTT,CSVARVGKDEKLFF,TRBV29-1,NA,TRBJ1-4,NA
TGCGCCAGCAGTGATTCACGGGGGCCTTTGGATACGCAGTATTTT,CASSDSRGPLDTQYF,TRBV10-1,NA,TRBJ2-3,NA
TGTGCCACCAAGACAGGACCCTCAAATCACTATGGCTACACCTTC,CATKTGPSNHYGYTF,TRBV19,NA,TRBJ1-2,NA
TGCGCCAGTTATGACAGGGAGGCGGTCGAGCAGTACTTC,CASYDREAVEQYF,TRBV5-1,NA,TRBJ2-7,once
TGCGCCAGCCTCGACCGCACTAACTATGGCTACACCTTC,CASLDRTNYGYTF,TRBV10-2,NA,TRBJ1-2,NA
TGTGCCAGCAGTGATATGGGGGGAACTTTAACTAATGAAAAACTGTTTTTT,CASSDMGGTLTNEKLFF,TRBV6-1,NA,TRBJ1-4,NA
TGTGCCAGCAGCCAGGGGGTAAATGGCTACACCTTC,CASSQGVNGYTF,TRBV3-1/TRBV3-2,NA,TRBJ1-2,NA
TGTGCCAGCTTAGTGGTACACCGGGACAGGGAGGATTCGAGCAATCAGCCCCAGCATTTT,CASLVVHRDREDSSNQPQHF,TRBV19,TRBD1,TRBJ1-5,NA
TGTGCCAGCAGCTTGGGCGGAGGTCCCCATCAGCCCCAGCATTTT,CASSLGGGPHQPQHF,TRBV7-9,NA,TRBJ1-5,few
TGTGCCAGCAGCTTGATCAGTAGGGAGCAGTACTTC,CASSLISREQYF,TRBV7-8,NA,TRBJ2-7,NA
TGTGCCAGCAGTTCAGGGACAGGCAAGATCTTC,CASSSGTGKIF,TRBV6-5,TRBD1,TRBJ1-2,NA
TGCAGCGTTTCGCCGGGACAGGCTTTGACTGAAGCTTTCTTT,CSVSPGQALTEAFF,TRBV29-1,TRBD1,TRBJ1-1,NA
TGTGCCAGCAGCTTGGGGACATTGGCAACTAATGAAAAACTGTTTTTT,CASSLGTLATNEKLFF,TRBV7-9,NA,TRBJ1-4,NA
TGTGCCAGCAGCCCCGGGATGGACGAGCAGTACTTC,CASSPGMDEQYF,TRBV7-6,NA,TRBJ2-7,NA
TGTGCCAGCAGTCACTGGACTAGCGGAAATGAGCAGTTCTTC,CASSHWTSGNEQFF,TRBV3-1/TRBV3-2,TRBD2,TRBJ2-1,NA
TGTGCCAGCAGCGTAGGGGGTTCCCCAGACACTGAAGCTTTCTTT,CASSVGGSPDTEAFF,TRBV9,NA,TRBJ1-1,NA
TGTGCCAGCAGCTCCAAAACCCCGTACGGGGCAGCGTACAATCAGCCCCAGCATTTT,CASSSKTPYGAAYNQPQHF,TRBV5-4,NA,TRBJ1-5,NA
TGTGCCAGTAGTATAGGTGGCAGGGGGAATCAGCCCCAGCATTTT,CASSIGGRGNQPQHF,TRBV19,TRBD1,TRBJ1-5,NA
TGCGCCAGCAGCAAAAGGACTGCCGGAAGCACAGATACGCAGTATTTT,CASSKRTAGSTDTQYF,TRBV5-1,NA,TRBJ2-3,NA
TGCGCCAGCAGCTTGGGGGGAAAACCTACACTCCACTTT,CASSLGGKPTLHF,TRBV5-1,NA,TRBJ1-6,NA
TGTGCCAGCAGCTTAGCGCAGGGGGCGAGGACTGAAGCTTTCTTT,CASSLAQGARTEAFF,TRBV7-6,TRBD1,TRBJ1-1,once
TGCGCCAGCAGCCAATTCGAACTGTACACCGACACTGAAGCTTTCTTT,CASSQFELYTDTEAFF,TRBV5-1,NA,TRBJ1-1,few
TGTGCCAGCGGCAAAACAGGGGGCACTGAAGCTTTCTTT,CASGKTGGTEAFF,TRBV7-9,TRBD1,TRBJ1-1,NA
TGTGCCACCAGCAGGGACAGGGGGCGCGGAGAGACCCAGTACTTC,CATSRDRGRGETQYF,TRBV15,TRBD1,TRBJ2-5,NA
TGTGCCAGCAGTAGTACACGGGGGGCAGATGGCTACACCTTC,CASSSTRGADGYTF,TRBV25-1,NA,TRBJ1-2,NA
TGTGCCAGCAGCGAAAATACAGGGGGAAACCCTTATAATGCGTCACCCCTCCACTTT,CASSENTGGNPYNASPLHF,TRBV7-8,TRBD1,TRBJ1-6,NA
TGTGCCAGCAGCCCAGGGTTGAGTGGCTACACCTTC,CASSPGLSGYTF,TRBV12-3/TRBV12-4,NA,TRBJ1-2,NA
TGCAGCGTTTACGACCCAGCCTACGAGCAGTACTTC,CSVYDPAYEQYF,TRBV29-1,NA,TRBJ2-7,NA
TGCGCCAGCAGCAGGGGAGAGGCCTTATATGGCTACACCTTC,CASSRGEALYGYTF,TRBV5-1,NA,TRBJ1-2,NA
TGCGCCAGCAGTCAACAAGGGGGAAACTCACCCCTCCACTTT,CASSQQGGNSPLHF,TRBV10-2,NA,TRBJ1-6,NA
TGTGCCAGTAGTATAGGGGTAGCGGCAACCTACAATGAGCAGTTCTTC,CASSIGVAATYNEQFF,TRBV19,NA,TRBJ2-1,NA
TGTGCCACCAGCAGACGGACAGGGGGGACCACTGAAGCTTTCTTT,CATSRRTGGTTEAFF,TRBV15,TRBD1,TRBJ1-1,NA
TGTGCCAGCAAAAGGGATAGGGGCTACGAGCAGTACTTC,CASKRDRGYEQYF,TRBV2,NA,TRBJ2-7,NA
TGTGCCAGCAGCCAAGGACTACAGGGCCATGGCTACACCTTC,CASSQGLQGHGYTF,TRBV3-1/TRBV3-2,NA,TRBJ1-2,NA
TGTGCCAGCAGTTGGTCCCGGGACAGGGACGCGTTAGCTTTCTTT,CASSWSRDRDALAFF,TRBV6-5,TRBD1,TRBJ1-1,NA
TGTGCCAGCAGTCGGGGGGCGGGGACCCAGTACTTC,CASSRGAGTQYF,TRBV6-5,NA,TRBJ2-5,NA
TGTGCCAGCAGCCAAGACCCCCCCCGATCCGATACGCAGTATTTT,CASSQDPPRSDTQYF,TRBV3-1/TRBV3-2,NA,TRBJ2-3,NA